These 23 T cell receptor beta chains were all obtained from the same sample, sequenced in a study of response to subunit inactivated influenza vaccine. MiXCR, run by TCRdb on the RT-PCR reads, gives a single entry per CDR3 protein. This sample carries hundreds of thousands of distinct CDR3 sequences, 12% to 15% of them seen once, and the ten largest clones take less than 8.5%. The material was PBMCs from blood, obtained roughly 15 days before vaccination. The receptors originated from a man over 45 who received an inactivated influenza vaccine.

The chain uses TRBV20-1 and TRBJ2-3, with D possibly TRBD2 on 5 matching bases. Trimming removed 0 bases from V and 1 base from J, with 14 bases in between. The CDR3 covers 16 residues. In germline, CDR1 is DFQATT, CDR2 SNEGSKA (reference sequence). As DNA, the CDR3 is TGCAGTGCTAGAGATCTAGGCGAGGGAGGCACAGATACGCAGTATTTT. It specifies CSARDLGEGGTDTQYF.

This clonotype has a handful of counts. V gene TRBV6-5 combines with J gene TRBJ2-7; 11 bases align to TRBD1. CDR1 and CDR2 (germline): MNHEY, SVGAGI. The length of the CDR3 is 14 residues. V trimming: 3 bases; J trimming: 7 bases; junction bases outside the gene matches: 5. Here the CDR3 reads CASSYLDRGLEQYF. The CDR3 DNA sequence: TGTGCCAGCAGTTATTTGGACAGGGGGCTTGAGCAGTACTTC.

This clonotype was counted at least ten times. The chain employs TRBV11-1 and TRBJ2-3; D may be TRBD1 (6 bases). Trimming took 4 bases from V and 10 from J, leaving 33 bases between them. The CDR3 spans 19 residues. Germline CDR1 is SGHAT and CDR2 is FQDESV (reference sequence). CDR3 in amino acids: CASSSQNRAVGPSMGAQYF. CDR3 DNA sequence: TGTGCCAGCAGCTCTCAAAACAGGGCCGTGGGACCTTCTATGGGGGCGCAGTATTTT.

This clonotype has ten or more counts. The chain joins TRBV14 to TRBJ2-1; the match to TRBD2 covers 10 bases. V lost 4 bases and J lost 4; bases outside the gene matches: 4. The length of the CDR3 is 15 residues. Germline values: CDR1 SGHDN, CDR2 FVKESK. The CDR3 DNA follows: TGTGCCAGCAGCCCGGGACTAGCGAGTTACAATGAGCAGTTCTTC. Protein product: CASSPGLASYNEQFF.

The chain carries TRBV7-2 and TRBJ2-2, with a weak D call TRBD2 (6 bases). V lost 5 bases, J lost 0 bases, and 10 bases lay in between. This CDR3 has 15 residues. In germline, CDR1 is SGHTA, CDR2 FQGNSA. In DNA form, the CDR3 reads TGTGCCAGCAGCGTGGACTACTCGAACACCGGGGAGCTGTTTTTT. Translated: CASSVDYSNTGELFF.

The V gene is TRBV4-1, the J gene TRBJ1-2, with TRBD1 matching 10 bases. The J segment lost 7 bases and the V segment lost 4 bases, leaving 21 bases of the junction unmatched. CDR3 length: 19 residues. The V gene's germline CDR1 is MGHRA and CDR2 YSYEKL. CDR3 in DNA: TGCGCCAGCAGCCCAACACTCTCCGCCCGGGACAGGGGTGGTGGTGGCTACACCTTC. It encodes CASSPTLSARDRGGGGYTF.

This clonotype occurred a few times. The CDR3 DNA sequence: TGCAGTGCTTGGGACATTGCCTATGGCTACACCTTC. It encodes CSAWDIAYGYTF. This sequence joins TRBV20-1 and TRBJ1-2; D perhaps matches TRBD1 (6 bases). This CDR3 spans 12 amino acids. V was shortened by 5 bases and J by 4 bases, with 11 bases between the two germline ends. Germline V gene sequence: CDR1 DFQATT, CDR2 SNEGSKA (reference sequence).

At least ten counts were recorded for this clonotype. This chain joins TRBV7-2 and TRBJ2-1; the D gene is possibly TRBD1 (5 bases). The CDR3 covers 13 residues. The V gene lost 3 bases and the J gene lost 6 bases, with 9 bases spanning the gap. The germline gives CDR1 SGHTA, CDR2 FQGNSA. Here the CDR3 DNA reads TGTGCCAGCAGCTTTGGTAGGGGCAATGAGCAGTTCTTC. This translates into CASSFGRGNEQFF.

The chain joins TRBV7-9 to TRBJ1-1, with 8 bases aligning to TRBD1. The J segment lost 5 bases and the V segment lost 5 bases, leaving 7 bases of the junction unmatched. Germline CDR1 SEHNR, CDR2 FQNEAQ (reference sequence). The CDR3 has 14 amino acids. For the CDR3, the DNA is TGTGCCAGCAGCGCCGGACAGGGTCGGACTGAAGCTTTCTTT. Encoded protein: CASSAGQGRTEAFF.

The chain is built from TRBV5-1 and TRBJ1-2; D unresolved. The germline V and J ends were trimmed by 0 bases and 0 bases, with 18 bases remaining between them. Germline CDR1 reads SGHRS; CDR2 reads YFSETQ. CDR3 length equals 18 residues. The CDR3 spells CASSLEPRGASTNYGYTF. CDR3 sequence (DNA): TGCGCCAGCAGCTTGGAACCTCGAGGAGCTAGCACTAACTATGGCTACACCTTC.

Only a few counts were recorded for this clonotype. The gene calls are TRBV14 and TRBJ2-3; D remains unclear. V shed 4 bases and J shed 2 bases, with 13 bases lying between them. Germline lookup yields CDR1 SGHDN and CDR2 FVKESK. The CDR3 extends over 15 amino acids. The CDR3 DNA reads TGTGCCAGCAGCCTTTACTCGTCTTACACAGATACGCAGTATTTT. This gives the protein CASSLYSSYTDTQYF.

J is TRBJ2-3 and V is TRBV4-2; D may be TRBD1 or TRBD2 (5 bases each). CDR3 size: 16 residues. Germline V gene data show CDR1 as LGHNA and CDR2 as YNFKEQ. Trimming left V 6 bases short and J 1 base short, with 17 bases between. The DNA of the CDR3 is TGTGCCAGCAGGGGATCACGGGACCTACGCACAGATACGCAGTATTTT. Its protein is CASRGSRDLRTDTQYF.

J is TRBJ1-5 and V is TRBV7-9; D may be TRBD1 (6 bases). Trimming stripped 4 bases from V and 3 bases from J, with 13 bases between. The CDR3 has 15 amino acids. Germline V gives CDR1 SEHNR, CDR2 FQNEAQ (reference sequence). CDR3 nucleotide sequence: TGTGCCAGCAGCTCGGGGGGGGGACACAATCAGCCCCAGCATTTT. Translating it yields CASSSGGGHNQPQHF.

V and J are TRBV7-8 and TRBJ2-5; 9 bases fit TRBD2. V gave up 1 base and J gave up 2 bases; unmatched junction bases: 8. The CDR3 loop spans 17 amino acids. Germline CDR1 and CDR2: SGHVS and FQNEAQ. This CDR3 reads CASSLVLGTSKQETQYF. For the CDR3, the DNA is TGTGCCAGCAGCTTAGTCCTTGGGACTAGCAAGCAAGAGACCCAGTACTTC. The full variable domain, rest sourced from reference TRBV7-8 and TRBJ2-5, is GAGVSQSPRYKVAKRGQDVALRCDPISGHVSLFWYQQALGQGPEFLTYFQNEAQLDKSGLPSDRFFAERPEGSVSTLKIQRTQQEDSAVYLCASSLVLGTSKQETQYFGPGTRLLVL.

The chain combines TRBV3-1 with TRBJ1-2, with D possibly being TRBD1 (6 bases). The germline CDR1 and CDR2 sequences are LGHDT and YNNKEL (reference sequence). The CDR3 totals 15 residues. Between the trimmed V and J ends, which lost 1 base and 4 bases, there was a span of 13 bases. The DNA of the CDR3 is TGTGCCAGCAGCCAAGGTTTACAGGGACCCTATGGCTACACCTTC. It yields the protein CASSQGLQGPYGYTF. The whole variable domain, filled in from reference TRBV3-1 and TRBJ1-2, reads DTAVSQTPKYLVTQMGNDKSIKCEQNLGHDTMYWYKQDSKKFLKIMFSYNNKELIINETVPNRFSPKSPDKAHLNLHINSLELGDSAVYFCASSQGLQGPYGYTFGSGTRLTVV.

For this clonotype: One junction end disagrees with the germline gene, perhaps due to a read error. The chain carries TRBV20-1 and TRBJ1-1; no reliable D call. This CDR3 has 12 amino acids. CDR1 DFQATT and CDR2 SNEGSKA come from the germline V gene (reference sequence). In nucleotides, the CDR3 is TGCAGTGCTAGGTCAGCGAACACTGAAGCTCTCTTT. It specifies CSARSANTEALF.

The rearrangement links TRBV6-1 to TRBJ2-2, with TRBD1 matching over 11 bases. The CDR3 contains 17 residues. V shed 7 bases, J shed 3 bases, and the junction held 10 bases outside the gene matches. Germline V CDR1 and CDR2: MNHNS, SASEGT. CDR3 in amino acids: CASIHPDRGPDTGELFF. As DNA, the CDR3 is TGTGCCAGCATACATCCGGACAGGGGGCCGGACACCGGGGAGCTGTTTTTT.

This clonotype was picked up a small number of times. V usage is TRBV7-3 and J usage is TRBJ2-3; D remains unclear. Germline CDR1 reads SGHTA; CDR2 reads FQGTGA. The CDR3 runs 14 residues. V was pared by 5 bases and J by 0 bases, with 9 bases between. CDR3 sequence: CASSHSRSTDTQYF. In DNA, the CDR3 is TGTGCCAGCAGCCATAGCAGAAGCACAGATACGCAGTATTTT.

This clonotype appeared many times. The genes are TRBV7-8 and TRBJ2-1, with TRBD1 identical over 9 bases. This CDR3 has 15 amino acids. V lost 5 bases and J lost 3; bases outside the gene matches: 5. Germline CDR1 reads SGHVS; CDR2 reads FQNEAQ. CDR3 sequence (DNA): TGTGCCAGCAGCCGTCGGGACAGGGACTACAATGAGCAGTTCTTC. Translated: CASSRRDRDYNEQFF. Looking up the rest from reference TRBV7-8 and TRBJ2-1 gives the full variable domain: GAGVSQSPRYKVAKRGQDVALRCDPISGHVSLFWYQQALGQGPEFLTYFQNEAQLDKSGLPSDRFFAERPEGSVSTLKIQRTQQEDSAVYLCASSRRDRDYNEQFFGPGTRLTVL.

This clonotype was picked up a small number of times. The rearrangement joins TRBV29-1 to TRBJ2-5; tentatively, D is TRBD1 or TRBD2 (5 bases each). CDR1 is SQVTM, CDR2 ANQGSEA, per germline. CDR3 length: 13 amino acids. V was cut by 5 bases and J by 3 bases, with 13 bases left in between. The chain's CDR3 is CSVLGRLEETQYF. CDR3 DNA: TGCAGCGTTTTGGGACGGCTTGAAGAGACCCAGTACTTC.

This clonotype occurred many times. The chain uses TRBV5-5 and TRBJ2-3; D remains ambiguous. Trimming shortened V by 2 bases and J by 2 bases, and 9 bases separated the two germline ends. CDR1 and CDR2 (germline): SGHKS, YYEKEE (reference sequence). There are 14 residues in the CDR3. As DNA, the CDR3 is TGTGCCAGCAGCTTTGCGTTGCACACAGATACGCAGTATTTT. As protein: CASSFALHTDTQYF.

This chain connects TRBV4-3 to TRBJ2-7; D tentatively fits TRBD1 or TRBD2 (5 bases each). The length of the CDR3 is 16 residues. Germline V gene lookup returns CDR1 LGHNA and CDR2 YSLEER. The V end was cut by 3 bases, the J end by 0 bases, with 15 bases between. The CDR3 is CASSQERDVTSYEQYF. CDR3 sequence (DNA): TGCGCCAGCAGCCAGGAACGGGACGTAACCTCCTACGAGCAGTACTTC.

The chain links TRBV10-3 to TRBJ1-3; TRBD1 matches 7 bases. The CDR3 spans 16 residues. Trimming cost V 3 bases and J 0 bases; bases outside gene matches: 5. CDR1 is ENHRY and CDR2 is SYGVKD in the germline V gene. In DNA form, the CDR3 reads TGTGCCATCAGTGAAAGACAGGGAAACTCTGGAAACACCATATATTTT. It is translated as CAISERQGNSGNTIYF.